This T cell receptor beta chain was identified during a study of patients and donors after allogeneic stem cell transplantation. MiXCR was run by TCRdb on the RT-PCR reads, yielding one entry per CDR3 protein. The table lists 150,000 to 200,000 distinct CDR3 sequences, over 25% of them singletons. The CDR3 has 11 amino acids. CDR1 is MDHEN and CDR2 is SYDVKM in the germline V gene. Sequences were obtained from blood, either unsorted or a sorted T cell fraction (not recorded which). The chain links TRBV28 to TRBJ1-2; unclear D gene. This TCR derives from a human donor who was either an allogeneic HSCT recipient or a stem cell or donor lymphocyte infusion donor (not recorded which). It is not recorded whose cells these are; they may come from a transplant donor. CDR3 region: CGLRGNYGYTF. Here the CDR3 DNA reads TGTGGCTTAAGAGGGAACTATGGCTACACCTTC.